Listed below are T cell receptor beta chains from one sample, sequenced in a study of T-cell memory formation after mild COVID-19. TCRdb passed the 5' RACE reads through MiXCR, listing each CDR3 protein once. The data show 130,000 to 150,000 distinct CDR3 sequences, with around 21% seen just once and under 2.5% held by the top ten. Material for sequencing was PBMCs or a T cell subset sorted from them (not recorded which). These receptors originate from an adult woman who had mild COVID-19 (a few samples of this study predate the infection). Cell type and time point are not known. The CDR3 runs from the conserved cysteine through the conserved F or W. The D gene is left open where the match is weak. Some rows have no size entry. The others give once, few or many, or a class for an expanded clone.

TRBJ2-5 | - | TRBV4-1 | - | CASSNPGRLPMRQETQYF | TGCGCCAGCAGTAACCCCGGTCGGCTCCCCATGAGGCAAGAGACCCAGTACTTC
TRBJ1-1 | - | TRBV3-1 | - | CASSQALTGMNTEAFF | TGTGCCAGCAGCCAAGCCCTCACAGGTATGAACACTGAAGCTTTCTTT
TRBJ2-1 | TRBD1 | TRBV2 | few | CASSKDRMSYNEQFF | TGTGCCAGCAGTAAGGACAGGATGTCCTACAATGAGCAGTTCTTC
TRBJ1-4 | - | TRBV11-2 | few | CASSLGVSTNEKLFF | TGTGCCAGCAGCTTGGGTGTGAGCACTAATGAAAAACTGTTTTTT
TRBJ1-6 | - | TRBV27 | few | CASSFGGDLGTSPLHF | TGTGCCAGCAGTTTCGGTGGAGACCTTGGTACTTCACCCCTCCACTTT
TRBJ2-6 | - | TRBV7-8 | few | CASSRPSGANVLTF | TGTGCCAGCTCCCGGCCCTCTGGGGCCAACGTCCTGACTTTC
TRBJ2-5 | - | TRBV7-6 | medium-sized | CASTPPRGPQTQYF | TGTGCCAGCACACCTCCCCGGGGACCCCAGACCCAGTACTTC
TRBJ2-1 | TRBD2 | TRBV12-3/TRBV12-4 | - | CASSSGGLAGANEQFF | TGTGCCAGCAGTTCGGGGGGACTAGCGGGAGCAAATGAGCAGTTCTTC
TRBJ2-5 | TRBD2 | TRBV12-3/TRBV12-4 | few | CASSLELAGGAGETQYF | TGTGCCAGCAGTTTAGAGTTGGCGGGGGGCGCAGGAGAGACCCAGTACTTC
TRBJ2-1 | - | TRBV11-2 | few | CASSRDTSSYNEQFF | TGTGCCAGCAGCCGAGACACAAGCTCCTACAATGAGCAGTTCTTC
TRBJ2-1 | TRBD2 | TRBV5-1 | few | CASSKTSGVYNEQFF | TGCGCCAGCAGCAAGACTAGCGGTGTCTACAATGAGCAGTTCTTC
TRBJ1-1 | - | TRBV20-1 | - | CSASRSYTGGTEAFF | TGCAGTGCTAGCAGGTCCTATACTGGGGGCACTGAAGCTTTCTTT
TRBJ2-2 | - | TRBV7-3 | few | CASSSGEWLGELFF | TGTGCCAGCAGTTCAGGGGAGTGGCTCGGGGAGCTGTTTTTT
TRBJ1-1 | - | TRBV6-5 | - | CASSWGMDTEAFF | TGTGCCAGCAGTTGGGGTATGGACACTGAAGCTTTCTTT
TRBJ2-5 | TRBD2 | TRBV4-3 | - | CASSRDGGETQYF | TGCGCCAGCAGCCGCGACGGGGGGGAGACCCAGTACTTC
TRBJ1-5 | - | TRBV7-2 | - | CASSTRAGNQPQHF | TGTGCCAGCAGCACTAGGGCAGGCAATCAGCCCCAGCATTTT
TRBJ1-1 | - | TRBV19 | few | CASSRDIIRKNTEAFF | TGTGCCAGTAGTAGGGATATAATTCGGAAGAACACTGAAGCTTTCTTT
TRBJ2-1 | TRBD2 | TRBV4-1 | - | CASSQVKGLGDNEQFF | TGCGCCAGCAGCCAAGTTAAGGGACTAGGAGACAATGAGCAGTTCTTC
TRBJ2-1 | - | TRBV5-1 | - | CASSLFTGRSGNEQFF | TGCGCCAGCAGCTTGTTTACAGGGAGGAGCGGCAATGAGCAGTTCTTC
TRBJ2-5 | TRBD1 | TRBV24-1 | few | CATRAGQGAFGETQYF | TGTGCCACCAGAGCGGGACAGGGGGCTTTCGGAGAGACCCAGTACTTC
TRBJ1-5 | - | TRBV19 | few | CASSIETTRVGQPQHF | TGTGCCAGTAGTATAGAAACGACAAGGGTCGGTCAGCCCCAGCATTTT
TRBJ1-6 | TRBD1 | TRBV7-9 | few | CASSIRGTGLSPLHF | TGTGCCAGCAGCATCCGGGGGACAGGGTTGTCACCCCTCCACTTT
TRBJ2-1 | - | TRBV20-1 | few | CSAPTGVGREQFF | TGCAGTGCCCCCACGGGGGTGGGCCGTGAGCAGTTCTTC
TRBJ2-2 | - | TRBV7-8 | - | CASNPKWTNTGELFF | TGTGCCAGCAACCCCAAGTGGACGAACACCGGGGAGCTGTTTTTT
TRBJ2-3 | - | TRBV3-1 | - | CASSRRGGPSTDTQYF | TGTGCCAGCAGCCGGAGGGGAGGCCCGAGCACAGATACGCAGTATTTT
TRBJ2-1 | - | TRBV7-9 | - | CASSPVGNEQFF | TGTGCCAGCAGCCCTGTGGGCAATGAGCAGTTCTTC
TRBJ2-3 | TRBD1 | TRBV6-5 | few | CASRTGADTQYF | TGTGCCAGCCGGACAGGGGCAGATACGCAGTATTTT
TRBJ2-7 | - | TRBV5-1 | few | CASSSQPNTYEQYF | TGCGCCAGCAGCTCACAGCCGAATACCTACGAGCAGTACTTC
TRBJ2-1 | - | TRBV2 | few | CASSGSTGSGFEQFF | TGTGCCAGCAGTGGGAGTACGGGTTCGGGCTTTGAGCAGTTCTTC
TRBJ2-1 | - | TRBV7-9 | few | CASSLRGGGRGTTRTYNEQFF | TGTGCCAGCAGCTTACGGGGCGGAGGAAGGGGGACTACAAGGACCTACAATGAGCAGTTCTTC
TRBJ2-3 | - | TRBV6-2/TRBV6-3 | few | CASNDRADTQYF | TGTGCCAGCAACGACAGAGCAGATACGCAGTATTTT
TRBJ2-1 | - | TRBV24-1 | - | CATSAERGYSYNEQFF | TGTGCCACCAGCGCCGAAAGGGGCTACTCCTACAATGAGCAGTTCTTC
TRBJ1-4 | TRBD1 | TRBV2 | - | CASSLDRELFF | TGTGCCAGCAGTCTCGACAGGGAACTGTTTTTT
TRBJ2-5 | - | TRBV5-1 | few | CASGFGSPGETQYF | TGCGCCAGCGGGTTCGGATCCCCCGGGGAGACCCAGTACTTC
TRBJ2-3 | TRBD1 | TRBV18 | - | CASSPRDRGSDTQYF | TGTGCCAGCTCACCACGCGACAGGGGGTCAGATACGCAGTATTTT
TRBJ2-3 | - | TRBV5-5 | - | CASSWAGQDTQYF | TGTGCCAGCAGCTGGGCCGGGCAAGATACGCAGTATTTT
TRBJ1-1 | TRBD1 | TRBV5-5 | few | CASRPGGQDTEAFF | TGTGCCAGCAGACCAGGGGGGCAGGACACTGAAGCTTTCTTT
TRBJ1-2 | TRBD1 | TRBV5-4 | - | CASSLGQGARDYGYTF | TGTGCCAGCAGCTTGGGACAGGGGGCGCGTGACTATGGCTACACCTTC
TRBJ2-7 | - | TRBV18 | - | CASSRPGVPYEQYF | TGTGCCAGCTCACGCCCAGGGGTTCCCTACGAGCAGTACTTC
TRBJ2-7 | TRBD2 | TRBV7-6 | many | CASSLRTSGRPFVTEQYF | TGTGCCAGCAGCCTTCGGACTAGCGGAAGACCCTTCGTCACCGAGCAGTACTTC
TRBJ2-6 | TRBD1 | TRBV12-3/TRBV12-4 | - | CASRPGQVPSGANVLTF | TGTGCCAGCAGGCCGGGACAGGTCCCCTCTGGGGCCAACGTCCTGACTTTC
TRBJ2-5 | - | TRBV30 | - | CASRGGETQYF | TGTGCCTCCCGAGGTGGGGAGACCCAGTACTTC
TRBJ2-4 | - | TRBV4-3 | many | CASSQAILAKNIQYF | TGCGCCAGCAGCCAAGCTATCCTAGCCAAAAACATTCAGTACTTC
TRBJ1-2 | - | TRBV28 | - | CASSRDGRAIRGYTF | TGTGCCAGCAGCCGTGATGGTAGGGCGATCCGGGGCTACACCTTC
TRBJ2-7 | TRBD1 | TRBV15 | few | CATSRDRGFYEQYF | TGTGCCACCAGCAGGGACAGGGGTTTCTACGAGCAGTACTTC
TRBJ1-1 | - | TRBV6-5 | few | CASSYSIGLNTEAFF | TGTGCCAGCAGTTACTCGATTGGTTTGAACACTGAAGCTTTCTTT
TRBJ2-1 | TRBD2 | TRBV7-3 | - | CASRTTSGGTNEQFF | TGTGCCAGCAGAACCACTAGCGGGGGGACCAATGAGCAGTTCTTC
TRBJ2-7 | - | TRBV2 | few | CASSVSPSYEQYF | TGTGCCAGCAGTGTGAGTCCCTCCTACGAGCAGTACTTC
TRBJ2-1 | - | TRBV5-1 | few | CASSFGANNEQFF | TGCGCCAGCAGCTTCGGGGCAAACAATGAGCAGTTCTTC
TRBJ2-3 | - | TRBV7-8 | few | CASSLEGPGTDTQYF | TGTGCCAGCAGCTTAGAGGGTCCTGGCACAGATACGCAGTATTTT
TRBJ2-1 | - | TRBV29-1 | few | CSVEEGGSYNEQFF | TGCAGCGTTGAAGAGGGGGGTTCCTACAATGAGCAGTTCTTC
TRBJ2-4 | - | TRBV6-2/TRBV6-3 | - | CASGGHTVAKNIQYF | TGTGCCAGCGGCGGACATACGGTAGCCAAAAACATTCAGTACTTC